The present entry profiles one TCR beta chain with its context. Its antigen is currently not known. The input lacks base qualities; no much larger clone sits a single base away. Taken from cysteine to phenylalanine, the CDR3 has 13 residues. CDR3 DNA only is kept here, 39 bases in frame from base 1. CDR1 and CDR2 are read off the germline V gene as SGDLS and YYNGEE. V loses 2 bases of germline sequence and J loses 7 bases, and the interval between the two ends is 12 bases. Library prep was done by the immunoSEQ multiplex PCR assay. As stored in TCRdb, this immuneACCESS dataset retains in-frame rearrangements with V and J assigned. A fraction of the clones does not appear; measured against another copy, unresolved V genes explain less than half of the discrepancy, and the remainder lacks a known reason. The sample data list approximately 760,000 clones, and approximately 83% of these were observed just once. Approximately 0.01% of the sample is taken by the ten largest.

This sample is drawn from a study of shared T cell receptors in the human thymus (dated by TCRdb to about 2021). About the study as a whole: The study examined how self-reactive, shared T-cell receptor alpha chains are generated in the human thymus.

The sample was also reused in another study, on human thymus T cells. According to the second study: Donors were immunologically healthy infants undergoing open corrective cardiac surgery for congenital heart defects in Finland. Thymus tissue was obtained as surgical resects removed during corrective cardiac surgery. V and J gene segment usage appeared biased in both thymic and peripheral blood repertoires. The related research found that thymic TCR repertoires overlapped highly between unrelated individuals. TCR alpha and beta repertoires from roughly eight infant thymus samples and a few related peripheral blood samples were characterized in the study. Donor ages ranged from roughly 7 to 244 days, and the cohort comprised six or seven male and a couple of female infants. Thymocytes were released mechanically from tissue and stored at -70 °C as pellets of roughly 9-32 million cells. A QIAsymphony instrument was used to extract genomic DNA from the frozen cell pellets. Using the immunoSEQ multiplex PCR assay, the TCRB and TCRAD loci were amplified from a standardized quantity of quality-controlled genomic DNA. The amplicons spanned the V(D)J region and were long enough to cover the CDR3 and allow V and J genes to be identified. Through the commercial immunoSEQ service, the amplicons were sequenced on an Illumina platform. Primer bias and sequencing errors were corrected as previously described, and TCRAD and TCRB definitions were based on the IMGT database. Repertoires were analysed with immunoSEQ Analyzer 3.0 and VDJTools, covering basic statistics, V/J segment usage, diversity estimates, rarefaction and pairwise overlap. Diversity was estimated with Chao1, ChaoE, Efron-Thisted, Shannon and inverse Simpson indices, and also on datasets down-sampled to the smallest sample. Repertoire overlap was determined by strict matching of CDR3 nucleotide sequence, V gene and J gene, and Jaccard-based multidimensional scaling clustering was applied. On average, roughly 800,000 unique TCRB clonotypes were obtained from thymus samples, compared with about 84,000 from blood samples.

Sequenced material: thymocytes. The V gene is TRBV9 and the J gene is TRBJ1-1, with a weak D call of TRBD1 (6 bases match). The clonotype originates from a girl under three years old with a congenital heart defect. Donor details come from another sample of the same person, matched by shared clones. The sequenced DNA is TGTGCCAGCAGCGTGACAGGAATCGGTGAAGCTTTCTTT. It translates as CASSVTGIGEAFF.